This section outlines one T cell receptor beta chain sequence together with its context. The data were taken from a study of cytomegalovirus exposure and HLA in healthy donors. The CDR3 length is 17 residues. CDR1 SGDLS and CDR2 YYNGEE come from the germline V gene. V was pared by 0 bases and J by 7 bases, with 11 bases of the junction left unmatched. Repertoires were generated with immunoSEQ multiplex PCR, while TCRdb's copy carries only in-frame clones and drops some. Seen here are a few hundred thousand clones, around 91% observed once, and the top ten hold 3.1%. This chain connects TRBV9 to TRBJ2-3; 10 nucleotides line up with TRBD2. This TCR came from a woman in her 30s in good health and CMV-seronegative. The sample was PBMCs. Here the CDR3 DNA reads TGTGCCAGCAGCGTAGGCTTGAAAGCGGGAGGGGGAAATACGCAGTATTTT. Its translation: CASSVGLKAGGGNTQYF.